This T cell receptor beta chain was sequenced for a study of CD8 T cells in Susac syndrome. At the level of the study: Within the sequenced Susac syndrome patient group, 5 or 6 exhibited active disease and roughly 8 were in remission.

The authors reverse transcribed roughly 0.5 to 1 ug RNA with random hexamers. One entry per CDR3 protein results from TCRdb running MiXCR on the immunoSEQ multiplex PCR reads. The top ten hold approximately 0.09% of the sample, which has under 200,000 distinct CDR3 sequences, roughly nine tenths seen once. With V trimmed by 2 bases and J by 5 bases, 12 bases remained unmatched. Germline CDR1 reads MDHEN; CDR2 reads SYDVKM. The CDR3 covers 18 residues. Sequenced sample: CD4+ T cells from PBMCs. The chain joins TRBV28 to TRBJ2-5, with TRBD2 matching over 12 bases. This TCR was recovered from a human donor with Susac syndrome. CDR3 sequence (DNA): TGTGCCAGCAGTTTAAGTTCTAGCGGGAGGGCCTTTGGGGAGACCCAGTACTTC. It yields the protein CASSLSSSGRAFGETQYF.